This entry features one T cell receptor beta chain sequence. Combining a sample-barcoded 5' primer with a J-beta primer mix, a second PCR ran for 7 to 11 cycles. From the 5' RACE reads, TCRdb called clonotypes with MiXCR, one entry per CDR3 protein. This table has roughly 800,000 distinct CDR3 sequences, over 45% appearing once. This specimen comes from a study of blood T cells in healthy people across ages. In the study overall: For every two T cells, template switching captured about one barcoded beta molecule.

No fewer than 7 million PBMCs went into each sample. The germline V gene has CDR1 DFQATT and CDR2 SNEGSKA (reference sequence). The trim removed 4 bases at V and 1 base at J, leaving 11 bases unmatched. CDR3 length: 16 residues. V usage is TRBV20-1 and J usage is TRBJ2-7; 9 positions agree with TRBD1. Input material: blood. The source of this sequence is a man in his thirties or forties in good health. CDR3: CSANSWGQGESYEQYF. CDR3 DNA sequence: TGCAGTGCTAATTCTTGGGGACAGGGTGAATCCTACGAGCAGTACTTC.